This T cell receptor beta chain was sequenced in a study of T cell changes during pregnancy in multiple sclerosis. Libraries were prepared by immunoSEQ multiplex PCR; TCRdb keeps only in-frame clonotypes and omits some of them. The profile shows roughly 110,000 clones, about 90% of them singletons. The CDR3 extends over 14 amino acids. V was clipped by 6 bases and J by 5 bases, with 17 bases between them. The germline V gene encodes CDR1 MGHDK and CDR2 SYGVNS. The chain uses TRBV25-1 and TRBJ2-7; D is possibly TRBD2 (7 bases). Sequencing used peripheral blood, obtained before pregnancy. The sequence derives from a female donor with multiple sclerosis, enrolled in a pregnancy study. The CDR3 here is CASSPGGWAHEQYF. The CDR3 DNA sequence: TGTGCCAGCAGCCCGGGGGGCTGGGCCCACGAGCAGTACTTC.